The TCR beta chain under discussion was sequenced for a study of blood T cell repertoires in COVID-19 (dated by TCRdb to about 2020). Regarding the complete study: The collaborator samples originated in the United States, Italy and Spain and spanned the acute and convalescent phases of COVID-19. The prospective study material was composed of cDNA or gDNA derived from T cells, B-cell-depleted T cells, or PBMCs. Subjects who had been exposed to COVID-19, were actively infected with it, or had recovered from it provided the deeply sampled blood TCRbeta repertoires that made up the dataset. The repertoires were made available in a free public database intended to serve as a resource for research on the immune response to SARS-CoV-2. The samples were drawn from two sources: the first 160 participants of the ongoing ImmuneRACE study, and fewer than 1,500 subjects contributed by 6 global collaborators. Sample metadata almost always included a de-identified subject ID, COVID-19 status, age in years and sex. Where available, HLA class I and class II types were obtained from metadata supplied by the sample provider rather than from assay-based typing. Study-level results and caveats: The quantity of clinical and demographic metadata differed by source and by participant and was supplied without curation.

Samples from volunteer blood donors who had recovered from COVID-19 were contributed by a second Seattle source. Whole blood was collected in K2EDTA tubes by collaborating institutions according to the institutions' own protocols. For TCRbeta analysis, collaborator samples were shipped as frozen whole blood, as isolated PBMCs, or as DNA extracted from either sample type. Comments on this clone: No antigen is known for it. Base quality data are lacking; no much larger clone is found one base away.

The CDR3 spans 15 residues, from the cysteine through the phenylalanine. The kept DNA is CDR3 alone, 45 bases in frame from the first base. Germline trimming: 6 bases from V, 3 bases from J; junction bases outside gene matches: 7. Per the germline V gene (reference sequence), SEHNR is the CDR1 and FQNEAQ is the CDR2. The immunoSEQ Assay, a bias-controlled multiplex PCR, was used to amplify TCRbeta CDR3 regions from genomic DNA. The authors' pipeline ran thus. The number of nucleated cells in each sample was estimated from the amplification of reference gene primers within the assay. To quantify the absolute abundance of each unique TCRbeta CDR3 rearrangement, sequence reads were collapsed and filtered. For each sample, productive Simpson clonality was calculated by taking the square root of Simpson's diversity index across productive rearrangements. In its TCRdb copy, this immuneACCESS table keeps in-frame sequences only and misses some clones. Where compared with another copy, unresolved V genes explain less than half of these, and the others have no known cause. The V and J calls and clone size come from that table; D and trimming were worked out from the DNA. Within this sample are about 230,000 clones, with 80% to 90% of them counted one time only. About 1.4% of the sample is taken by the ten largest.

Sequencing was performed on peripheral blood. The origin of this receptor is a woman aged 40 to 55 who had recovered from COVID-19. The chain is made from TRBV7-9 and TRBJ1-1, and 10 junctional nucleotides match TRBD1. CDR3 reads: CASRPGQGWDTEAFF. The DNA reads TGTGCCAGCAGACCGGGACAGGGGTGGGACACTGAAGCTTTCTTT. Full variable domain (CDR3 extended with the reference TRBV7-9 and TRBJ1-1 proteins): DTGVSQNPRHKITKRGQNVTFRCDPISEHNRLYWYRQTLGQGPEFLTYFQNEAQLEKSRLLSDRFSAERPKGSFSTLEIQRTEQGDSAMYLCASRPGQGWDTEAFFGQGTRLTVV.